The 14 T cell receptor beta chains below all came from one sample that was sequenced in a study of OX40 agonist ivuxolimab in advanced cancers. The protocol was immunoSEQ multiplex PCR, while the TCRdb copy is restricted to in-frame clones and leaves out a portion. This sample has fewer than 65,000 clones, with roughly 87% found just once. Sample: CD4+ or CD8+ T cells sorted from blood, taken in a trial of the OX40 agonist ivuxolimab. Every receptor here comes from an adult with an advanced solid tumor such as melanoma, head and neck, liver or kidney cancer.

The chain combines TRBV7-9 with TRBJ2-7; the D is unclear. The CDR3 length is 14 residues. Trimming left V 8 bases short and J 4 bases short, with 18 bases between. Germline V gives CDR1 SEHNR, CDR2 FQNEAQ (reference sequence). The CDR3 sequence: CASGPGRVGYEQYF. CDR3 sequence (DNA): TGTGCCAGCGGGCCAGGCCGCGTGGGTTACGAGCAGTACTTC.

Written as DNA, the CDR3 is TGTGCCAGCAGCTCCATAGGGACGGTAAACATTCAGTACTTC. It codes for CASSSIGTVNIQYF. The V gene is TRBV11-2, the J gene TRBJ2-4; the D call may be TRBD1 or TRBD2 (5 bases each). Trimming took off 4 bases at V and 6 bases at J, with 13 bases between the two ends. This CDR3 has 14 residues. In germline, CDR1 is SGHAT, CDR2 FQNNGV.

The chain joins TRBV6-1 to TRBJ1-5; 8 bases agree with TRBD1. Trimming removed 7 bases from V and 6 bases from J; junction bases left unmatched: 5. The CDR3 is made up of 13 amino acids. CDR1 and CDR2 (germline): MNHNS, SASEGT. The CDR3 spells CASTDRGGQPQHF. The CDR3 bases are TGTGCCAGCACCGACAGGGGTGGTCAGCCCCAGCATTTT.

The gene calls are TRBV30 and TRBJ1-2; 8 nucleotides line up with TRBD1. There are 17 residues in the CDR3. The ends lost 0 bases at V and 2 bases at J; junction bases unmatched: 11. The V gene's germline CDR1 is GTSNPN and CDR2 SVGIG (reference sequence). The CDR3 bases are TGTGCCTGGAGTGTGGGGACAGGTCAACAAAGAAACTATGGCTACACCTTC. It yields the protein CAWSVGTGQQRNYGYTF.

This clone was observed a few times. The chain couples TRBV7-2 to TRBJ2-3; possible D gene TRBD1, 6 bases. The CDR3 has 14 residues. The germline V gene encodes CDR1 SGHTA and CDR2 FQGNSA. Deletions cut 7 bases from V and 11 bases from J, with 22 bases between. As DNA, the CDR3 is TGTGCCAGCACCGAGGGACAAAACCCCGCGGAGCAGTATTTT. Its protein product is CASTEGQNPAEQYF.

This clone was counted between two and nine times. The chain employs TRBV5-1 and TRBJ1-6; D remains unclear. The CDR3 covers 15 residues. Trimming took 0 bases from V and 8 from J, leaving 12 bases between them. The germline V gene encodes CDR1 SGHRS and CDR2 YFSETQ. The CDR3 protein is CASSLGTNSYSPLHF. The CDR3 DNA reads TGCGCCAGCAGCTTGGGTACCAATAGTTATTCACCCCTCCACTTT.

V and J are TRBV7-2 and TRBJ2-3, with D possibly called TRBD1 or TRBD2 (5 bases each). Germline V CDR1 and CDR2: SGHTA, FQGNSA. The CDR3 contains 15 residues. Between the trimmed V and J ends, which lost 2 bases and 2 bases, there was a span of 11 bases. CDR3 DNA: TGTGCCAGCAGCTTAAGCCGGGGCCCCACAGATACGCAGTATTTT. As protein: CASSLSRGPTDTQYF. The variable domain in full, with the rest retrieved from reference TRBV7-2 and TRBJ2-3, is GAGVSQSPSNKVTEKGKDVELRCDPISGHTALYWYRQSLGQGLEFLIYFQGNSAPDKSGLPSDRFSAERTGGSVSTLTIQRTQQEDSAVYLCASSLSRGPTDTQYFGPGTRLTVL.

This rearrangement joins TRBV6-1 to TRBJ2-1; 10 bases agree with TRBD1. The CDR3 has 16 amino acids. Germline values: CDR1 MNHNS, CDR2 SASEGT. V was pared by 2 bases and J by 6 bases, with 7 bases of the junction left unmatched. The DNA of the CDR3 is TGTGCCAGCAGTGAATACCCGACAGGGGGCTGCAATGAGCAGTTCTTC. It yields the protein CASSEYPTGGCNEQFF.

V and J are TRBV4-3 and TRBJ2-3; TRBD2 matches 11 bases. The V gene end was trimmed by 1 base and the J gene end by 4 bases; junction bases not matched to a gene: 13. Per germline, CDR1 LGHNA and CDR2 YSLEER. CDR3 size: 19 residues. The CDR3 here is CASSQAGLAGGSGADTQYF. As DNA, the CDR3 is TGCGCCAGCAGCCAAGCGGGGCTAGCGGGGGGCTCGGGAGCAGATACGCAGTATTTT.

The chain has TRBV10-3 and TRBJ2-1; 9 bases are a match to TRBD2. Looked up from germline, CDR1 is ENHRY and CDR2 is SYGVKD. This CDR3 region has 14 residues. The V and J ends lost 2 bases and 10 bases, in that order; junction bases with no gene match: 6. The chain's CDR3 is CAISETGSGGEQFF. For the CDR3, the DNA is TGTGCCATCAGTGAGACCGGGAGCGGGGGGGAGCAGTTCTTC.

V gene TRBV7-2 combines with J gene TRBJ1-5; D gene unclear. The V gene lost 3 bases and the J gene lost 3 bases, with 12 bases spanning the gap. Germline V gene sequence: CDR1 SGHTA, CDR2 FQGNSA. The CDR3 has 15 amino acids. CDR3 DNA: TGTGCCAGCAGCTTCGCGTCCGGTTACAATCAGCCCCAGCATTTT. As protein: CASSFASGYNQPQHF.

This clone was detected only a few times. This chain connects TRBV7-9 to TRBJ2-7; 7 positions match TRBD2. Germline V CDR1 and CDR2: SEHNR, FQNEAQ (reference sequence). V lost 7 bases, J lost 4 bases, and 10 bases stayed unmatched. The CDR3 is 14 amino acids. Here the CDR3 DNA reads TGTGCCAGCATCTTGGGGGAGGGACCTTACGAGCAGTACTTC. It specifies CASILGEGPYEQYF.

The chain is built from TRBV27 and TRBJ2-1, with 9 positions matching TRBD2. Germline V gene lookup returns CDR1 MNHEY and CDR2 SMNVEV (reference sequence). This CDR3 is built from 15 residues. With V trimmed by 6 bases and J by 3 bases, 6 bases remained unmatched. The CDR3 sequence: CASSNSGGVYNEQFF. CDR3 nucleotides: TGTGCCAGCAGCAATAGCGGGGGAGTCTACAATGAGCAGTTCTTC.

The CDR3 coding sequence is TGCGCCAGCAGCTTGTCACTGTTTAACACCGGGGAGCTGTTTTTT. Amino acid sequence: CASSLSLFNTGELFF. The chain couples TRBV5-1 to TRBJ2-2; D unclear. Germline assignment: CDR1 SGHRS and CDR2 YFSETQ. CDR3 size: 15 residues. Between the trimmed V and J ends, which lost 1 base and 2 bases, there was a span of 9 bases.